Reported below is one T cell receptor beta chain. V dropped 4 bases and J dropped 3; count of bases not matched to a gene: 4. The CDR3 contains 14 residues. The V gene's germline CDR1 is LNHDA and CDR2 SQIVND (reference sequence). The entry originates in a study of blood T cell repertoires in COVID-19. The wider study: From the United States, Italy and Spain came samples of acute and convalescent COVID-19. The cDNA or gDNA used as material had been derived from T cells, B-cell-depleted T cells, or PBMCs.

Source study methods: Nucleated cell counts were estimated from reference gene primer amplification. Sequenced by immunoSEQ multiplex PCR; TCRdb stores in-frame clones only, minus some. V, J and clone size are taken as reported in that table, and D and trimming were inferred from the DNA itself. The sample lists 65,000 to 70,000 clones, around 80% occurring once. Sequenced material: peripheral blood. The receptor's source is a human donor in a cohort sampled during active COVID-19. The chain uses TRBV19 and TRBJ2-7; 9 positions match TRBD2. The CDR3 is CASSKAGGFYEQYF. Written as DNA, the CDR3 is TGTGCCAGTAGTAAAGCGGGGGGTTTCTACGAGCAGTACTTC.